This T cell receptor (beta chain) was recorded in a study of blood T cell repertoires in COVID-19. TCRdb's table, derived via immunoSEQ multiplex PCR, lists solely in-frame clones and lacks some. The data contain approximately 530,000 clones, less than 90% of them seen just once; the ten biggest clones take up around 7.8%. Germline CDR1 SGHRS, CDR2 YFSETQ. This CDR3 has 14 residues. V lost 1 base and J lost 6; bases outside the gene matches: 7. The J gene is TRBJ2-7, the V gene TRBV5-1; 7 bases are shared with TRBD1. Sequenced sample: peripheral blood. This clonotype was sampled from a woman in her forties or fifties with COVID-19, enrolled during active disease. The CDR3 protein is CASSLPQGSPEQYF. CDR3 bases: TGCGCCAGCAGCTTGCCACAGGGGTCCCCCGAGCAGTACTTC.